This T cell receptor beta chain was recorded in a study of blood T cells in healthy people across ages. Study-level results: A roughly linear age-dependent decrease characterized TCR beta diversity per million T cells. With donor CMV status unknown, expanded clonotype changes were possibly confounded.

Extracted total RNA amounted to at least 5.5 micrograms for each sample. Germline V gene sequence: CDR1 SGHAT, CDR2 FQNNGV. The V segment lost 5 bases and the J segment 0 bases; nucleotides outside the gene matches: 18. The CDR3 is 21 amino acids. About this clonotype itself: As yet, its antigen is unknown.

Then a second PCR, running about 7 to 11 cycles, was carried out with a sample-barcoded 5' primer and a J-beta primer mix. A 12-random-nucleotide template-switch adaptor tagged each cDNA molecule. Each CDR3 protein is one row after TCRdb ran MiXCR on the 5' RACE reads. Among about 1.8 million distinct CDR3 sequences listed, around half were seen once. J is TRBJ2-6 and V is TRBV11-2, with 8 bases matching TRBD1. Sequencing input: blood. The source is a woman aged 35 to 49 in good health. The CDR3 DNA reads TGTGCCAGCAGCCCACGCCTTGGACAGGGCAGCTCTCTCTCTGGGGCCAACGTCCTGACTTTC. This sequence encodes CASSPRLGQGSSLSGANVLTF. The whole variable domain, remainder taken from reference TRBV11-2 and TRBJ2-6, is EAGVAQSPRYKIIEKRQSVAFWCNPISGHATLYWYQQILGQGPKLLIQFQNNGVVDDSQLPKDRFSAERLKGVDSTLKIQPAKLEDSAVYLCASSPRLGQGSSLSGANVLTFGAGSRLTVL.